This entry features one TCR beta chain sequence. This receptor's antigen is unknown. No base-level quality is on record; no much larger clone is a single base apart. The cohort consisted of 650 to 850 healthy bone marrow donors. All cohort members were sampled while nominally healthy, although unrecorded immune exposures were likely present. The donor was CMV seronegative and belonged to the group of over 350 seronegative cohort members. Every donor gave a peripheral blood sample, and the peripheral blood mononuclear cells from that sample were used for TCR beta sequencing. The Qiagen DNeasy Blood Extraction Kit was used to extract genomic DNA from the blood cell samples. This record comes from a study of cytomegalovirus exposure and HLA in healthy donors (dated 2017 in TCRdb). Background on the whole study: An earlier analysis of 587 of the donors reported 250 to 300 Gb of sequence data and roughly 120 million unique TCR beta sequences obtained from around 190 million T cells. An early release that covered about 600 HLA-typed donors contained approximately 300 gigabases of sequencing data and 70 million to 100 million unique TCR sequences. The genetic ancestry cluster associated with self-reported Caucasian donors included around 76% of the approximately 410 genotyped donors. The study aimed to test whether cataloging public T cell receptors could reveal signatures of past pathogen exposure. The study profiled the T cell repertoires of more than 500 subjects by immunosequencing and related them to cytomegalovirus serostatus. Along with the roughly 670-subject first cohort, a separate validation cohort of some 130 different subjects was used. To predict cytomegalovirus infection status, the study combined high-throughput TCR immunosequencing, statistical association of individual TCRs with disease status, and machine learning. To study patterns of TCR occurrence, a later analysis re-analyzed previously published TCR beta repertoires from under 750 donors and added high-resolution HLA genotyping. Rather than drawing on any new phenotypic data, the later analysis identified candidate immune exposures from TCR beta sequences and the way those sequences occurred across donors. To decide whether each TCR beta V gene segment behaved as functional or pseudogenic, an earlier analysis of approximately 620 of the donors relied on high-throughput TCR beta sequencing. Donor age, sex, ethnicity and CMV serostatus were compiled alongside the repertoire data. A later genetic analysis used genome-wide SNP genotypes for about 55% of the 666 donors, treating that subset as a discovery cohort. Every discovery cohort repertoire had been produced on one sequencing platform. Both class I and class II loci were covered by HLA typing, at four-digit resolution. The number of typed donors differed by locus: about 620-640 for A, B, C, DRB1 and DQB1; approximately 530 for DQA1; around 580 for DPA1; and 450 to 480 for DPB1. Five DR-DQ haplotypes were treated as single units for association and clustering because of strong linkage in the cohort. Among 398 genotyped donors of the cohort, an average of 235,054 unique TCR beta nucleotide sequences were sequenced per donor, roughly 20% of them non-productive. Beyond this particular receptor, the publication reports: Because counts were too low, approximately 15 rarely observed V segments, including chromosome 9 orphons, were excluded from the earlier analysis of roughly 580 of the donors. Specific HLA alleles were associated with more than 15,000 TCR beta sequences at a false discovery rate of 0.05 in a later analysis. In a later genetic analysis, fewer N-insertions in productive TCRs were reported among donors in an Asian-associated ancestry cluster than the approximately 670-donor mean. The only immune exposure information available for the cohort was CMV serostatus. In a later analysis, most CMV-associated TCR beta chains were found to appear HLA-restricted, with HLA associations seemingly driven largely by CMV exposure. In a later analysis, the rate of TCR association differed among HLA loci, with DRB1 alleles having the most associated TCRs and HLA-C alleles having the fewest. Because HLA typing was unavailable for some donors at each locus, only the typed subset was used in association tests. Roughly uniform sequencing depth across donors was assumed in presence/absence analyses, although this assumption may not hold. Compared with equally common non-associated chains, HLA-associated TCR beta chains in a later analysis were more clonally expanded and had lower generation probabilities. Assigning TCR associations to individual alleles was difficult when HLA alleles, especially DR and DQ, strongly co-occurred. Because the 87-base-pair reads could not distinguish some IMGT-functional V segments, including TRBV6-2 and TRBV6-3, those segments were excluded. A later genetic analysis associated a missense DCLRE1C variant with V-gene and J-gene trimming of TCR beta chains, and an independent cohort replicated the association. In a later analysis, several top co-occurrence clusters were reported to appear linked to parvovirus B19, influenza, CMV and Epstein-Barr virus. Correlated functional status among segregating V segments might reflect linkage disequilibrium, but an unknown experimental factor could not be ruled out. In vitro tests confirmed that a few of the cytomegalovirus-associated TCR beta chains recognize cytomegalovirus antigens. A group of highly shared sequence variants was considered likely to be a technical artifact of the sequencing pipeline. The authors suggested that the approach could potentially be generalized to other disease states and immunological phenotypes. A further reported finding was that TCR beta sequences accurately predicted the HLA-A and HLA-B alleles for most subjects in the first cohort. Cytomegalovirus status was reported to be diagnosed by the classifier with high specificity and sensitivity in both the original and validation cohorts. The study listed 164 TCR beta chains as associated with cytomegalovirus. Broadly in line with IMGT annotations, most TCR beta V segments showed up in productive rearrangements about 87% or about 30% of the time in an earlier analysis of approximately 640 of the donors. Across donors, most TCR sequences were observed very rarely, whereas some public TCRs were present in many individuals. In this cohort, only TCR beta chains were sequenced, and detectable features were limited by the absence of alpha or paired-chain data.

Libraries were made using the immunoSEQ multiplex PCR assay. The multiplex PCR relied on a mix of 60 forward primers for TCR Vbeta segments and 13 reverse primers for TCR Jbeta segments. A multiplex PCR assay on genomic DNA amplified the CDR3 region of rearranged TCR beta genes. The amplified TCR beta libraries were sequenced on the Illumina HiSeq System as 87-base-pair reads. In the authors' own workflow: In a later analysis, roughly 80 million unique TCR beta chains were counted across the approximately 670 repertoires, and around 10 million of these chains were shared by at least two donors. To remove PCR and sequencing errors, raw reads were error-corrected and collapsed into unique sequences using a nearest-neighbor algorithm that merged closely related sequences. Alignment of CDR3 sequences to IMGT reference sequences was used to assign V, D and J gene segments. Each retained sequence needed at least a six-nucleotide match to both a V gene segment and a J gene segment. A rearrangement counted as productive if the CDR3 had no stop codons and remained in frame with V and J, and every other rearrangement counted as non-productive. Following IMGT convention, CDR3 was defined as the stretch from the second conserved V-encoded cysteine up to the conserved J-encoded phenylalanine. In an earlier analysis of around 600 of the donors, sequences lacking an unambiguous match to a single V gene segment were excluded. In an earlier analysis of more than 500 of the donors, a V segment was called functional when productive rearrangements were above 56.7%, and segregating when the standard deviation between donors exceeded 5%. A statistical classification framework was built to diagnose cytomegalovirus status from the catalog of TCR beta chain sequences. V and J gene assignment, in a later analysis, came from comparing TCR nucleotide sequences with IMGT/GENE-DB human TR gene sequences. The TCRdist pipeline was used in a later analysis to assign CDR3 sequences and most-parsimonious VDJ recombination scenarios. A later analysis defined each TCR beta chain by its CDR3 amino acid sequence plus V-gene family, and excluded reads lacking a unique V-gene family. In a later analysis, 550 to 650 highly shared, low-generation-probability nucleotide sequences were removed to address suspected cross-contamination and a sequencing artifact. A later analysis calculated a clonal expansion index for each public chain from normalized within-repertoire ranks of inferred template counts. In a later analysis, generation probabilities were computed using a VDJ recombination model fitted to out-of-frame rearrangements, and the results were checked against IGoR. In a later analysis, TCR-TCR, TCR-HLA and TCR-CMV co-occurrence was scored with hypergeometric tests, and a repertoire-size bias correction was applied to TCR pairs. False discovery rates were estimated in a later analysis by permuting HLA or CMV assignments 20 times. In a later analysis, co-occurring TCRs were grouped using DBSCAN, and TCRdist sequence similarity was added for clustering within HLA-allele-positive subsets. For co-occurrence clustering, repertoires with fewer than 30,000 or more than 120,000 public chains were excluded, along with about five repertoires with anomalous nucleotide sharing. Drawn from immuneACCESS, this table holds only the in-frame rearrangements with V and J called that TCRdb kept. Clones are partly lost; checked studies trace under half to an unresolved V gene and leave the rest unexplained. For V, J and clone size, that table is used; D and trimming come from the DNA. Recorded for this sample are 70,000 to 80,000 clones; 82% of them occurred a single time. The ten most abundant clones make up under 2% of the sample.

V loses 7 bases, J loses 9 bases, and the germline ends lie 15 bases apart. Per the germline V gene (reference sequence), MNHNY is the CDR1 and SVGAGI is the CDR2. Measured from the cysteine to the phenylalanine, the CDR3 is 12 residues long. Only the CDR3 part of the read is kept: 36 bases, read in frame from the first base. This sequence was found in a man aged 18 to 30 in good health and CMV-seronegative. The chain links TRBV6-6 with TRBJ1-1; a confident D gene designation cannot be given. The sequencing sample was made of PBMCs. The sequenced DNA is TGTGCCAGCAAATCCACAACATCCCAAGCTTTCTTT. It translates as CASKSTTSQAFF.